This T cell receptor (beta chain) was identified during a study of long-term antiretroviral therapy in people with HIV. Germline V gene lookup returns CDR1 WSHSY and CDR2 SAAADI. Trimming took off 2 bases at V and 3 bases at J, with 2 bases between the two ends. This CDR3 is 12 amino acids long. Every donor contributed at least one pre-ART and at least two post-ART PBMC samples. Samples were assayed with immunoSEQ v3.0 at survey level. Sequencing was directed toward about 40,000-50,000 T-cell genomes in each sample. Profiled with immunoSEQ multiplex PCR; TCRdb holds only in-frame clones, not every one. The sample records 23,000 or so clones, more than 85% being singletons.

Here the sequenced sample was unsorted PBMCs, taken 7.6 years after starting antiretroviral therapy. The rearrangement uses TRBV10-2 and TRBJ1-5; D uncertain. The receptor was isolated from a woman in her thirties or forties with HIV. The CDR3: CASSEINQPQHF. In nucleotides, the CDR3 is TGCGCCAGCAGTGAGATCAATCAGCCCCAGCATTTT.